What follows describes a single T cell receptor (beta chain). Its antigen remains unidentified. Assay: immunoSEQ multiplex PCR; the TCRdb copy retains only in-frame clones and omits some. The sample lists hundreds of thousands of clones, roughly 92% seen once, with 24% in the top ten. This sample was included in a study of shared clonotypes between healthy human individuals. V trimming: 4 bases; J trimming: 0 bases; junction bases outside the gene matches: 12. This CDR3 is 19 amino acids long. CDR1 is SEHNR and CDR2 is FQNEAQ in the germline V gene (reference sequence). Findings and limits, study-wide: Clonotype sharing among the donors was expected to vary with sequencing depth. Rarefaction analysis demonstrated incomplete sorted-subset sequencing notwithstanding large depth.

Selected positively for CCR7 and CD45RO-negative, naive CD8 cells excluded terminally differentiated effector memory CD45RA+ cells. The chain recombines TRBV7-9 with TRBJ2-6; 7 bases fit TRBD1. The sample consisted of naive CD8+ T cells sorted from blood. This TCR was recovered from a man aged 30 to 39 in good health. DNA of the CDR3: TGTGCCAGCAGCTCCTCCCTGACAGGGCAACCCTCTGGGGCCAACGTCCTGACTTTC. Encoded protein: CASSSSLTGQPSGANVLTF. The full variable domain, with the rest looked up from reference TRBV7-9 and TRBJ2-6, is DTGVSQNPRHKITKRGQNVTFRCDPISEHNRLYWYRQTLGQGPEFLTYFQNEAQLEKSRLLSDRFSAERPKGSFSTLEIQRTEQGDSAMYLCASSSSLTGQPSGANVLTFGAGSRLTVL.